Below, 21 T cell receptor beta chains from the same sample are listed, as sequenced in a study of blood T cell repertoires in COVID-19. Data came from immunoSEQ multiplex PCR; TCRdb stores just in-frame clones and leaves some out. This table holds about 160,000 clones, approximately 87% found once. Material: PBMCs or T cells enriched from blood (not recorded which). The origin of the receptors is a woman between 45 and 65 years old who had recovered from COVID-19.

The CDR3 DNA reads as TGCGCCAGCAGCCCAGGGGCTCGACAGGGTCTCTACAATGAGCAGTTCTTC. Translation: CASSPGARQGLYNEQFF. V and J are TRBV4-3 and TRBJ2-1; 7 bases align to TRBD1. Per germline, CDR1 LGHNA and CDR2 YSLEER. Germline trimming cut 4 bases from V and 3 bases from J; bases unmatched to any gene: 12. CDR3 length equals 17 residues.

This chain connects TRBV7-6 to TRBJ2-2, with D possibly matching TRBD2 (5 bases). The CDR3 covers 16 residues. Per the germline V gene, CDR1 is SGHVS and CDR2 is FNYEAQ. V was cut by 1 base and J by 3 bases, with 12 bases left in between. The chain's CDR3 is CASSLGLRRDTGELFF. For the CDR3, the DNA is TGTGCCAGCAGCTTAGGCCTCCGGCGGGACACCGGGGAGCTGTTTTTT.

The rearrangement uses TRBV7-2 and TRBJ2-3; no definite D call. Per germline, CDR1 SGHTA and CDR2 FQGNSA. Trimming shortened V by 1 base and J by 0 bases, and 5 bases separated the two germline ends. The CDR3 is 14 amino acids. The CDR3 sequence is CASSLGLSTDTQYF. In nucleotides, the CDR3 is TGTGCCAGCAGCTTAGGTCTTAGCACAGATACGCAGTATTTT.

The chain uses TRBV5-6 and TRBJ2-1; no firm D call. Trimming stripped 2 bases from V and 5 bases from J, with 2 bases between. The CDR3 is 11 residues long. The V gene's germline CDR1 is SGHDT and CDR2 YYEEEE. In DNA form, the CDR3 reads TGTGCCAGCAGCTTCGACAATGAGCAGTTCTTC. Translated: CASSFDNEQFF.

V and J are TRBV7-9 and TRBJ2-7; D is uncertain. With 5 bases removed from V and 6 bases from J, the gap between germline ends came to 11 bases. The CDR3 length is 12 residues. Germline-derived CDR1 and CDR2 are SEHNR and FQNEAQ (reference sequence). DNA for the CDR3: TGTGCCAGCAGCGACACAGTGGGCGAGCAGTACGTC. This codes for CASSDTVGEQYV.

The V and J genes are TRBV11-2 and TRBJ2-1; 9 bases are a match to TRBD2. V gave up 1 base and J gave up 5 bases; unmatched junction bases: 15. The CDR3 consists of 19 residues. Germline V gives CDR1 SGHAT, CDR2 FQNNGV. The CDR3 loop is CASSLVYSGASGENNEQFF. CDR3 in DNA: TGTGCCAGCAGCTTAGTTTATTCCGGGGCTAGCGGGGAAAACAATGAGCAGTTCTTC.

V and J are TRBV28 and TRBJ1-4, with TRBD1 identical over 9 bases. Germline loops: CDR1 MDHEN, CDR2 SYDVKM. This CDR3 spans 15 amino acids. Trimming removed 6 bases from V and 8 bases from J; junction bases left unmatched: 10. DNA of the CDR3: TGTGCCAGCAGGCCTTCCGGGACAGGGAAGGAAAAACTGTTTTTT. Its translation: CASRPSGTGKEKLFF.

This chain links TRBV30 with TRBJ1-2; D uncertain. The CDR3 runs to 12 residues. V was shortened by 3 bases and J by 3 bases, with 8 bases between the two germline ends. Germline CDR1 GTSNPN, CDR2 SVGIG (reference sequence). CDR3 in DNA: TGTGCCTGGAGCCCTCTCGACTATGGCTACACCTTC. This sequence encodes CAWSPLDYGYTF.

V usage is TRBV6-2 or TRBV6-3 and J usage is TRBJ2-7; possible D gene TRBD1, 6 bases. There are 13 residues in the CDR3. V lost 5 bases, J lost 2 bases, and 10 bases lay in between. Germline assignment: CDR1 MNHEY and CDR2 SVGEGT. The chain's CDR3 is CASSHGQPYEQYV. CDR3 bases: TGTGCCAGCAGTCACGGACAGCCCTACGAGCAGTACGTC.

The chain uses TRBV28 and TRBJ1-3; a weak D match, TRBD1 (5 bases). The CDR3 runs 16 residues. Germline lookup yields CDR1 MDHEN and CDR2 SYDVKM. The V end was cut by 1 base, the J end by 0 bases, with 10 bases between. CDR3 nucleotides: TGTGCCAGCAGTTTATTAGTCCAGGGCTCTGGAAACACCATATATTTT. It translates to CASSLLVQGSGNTIYF.

This chain uses TRBV3-1 (or the pseudogene TRBV3-2) with TRBJ2-5, with TRBD2 matching over 7 bases. This CDR3 spans 19 amino acids. Germline CDR1 and CDR2: LGHDT and YNNKEL (reference sequence). V trimming: 2 bases; J trimming: 5 bases; junction bases outside the gene matches: 20. CDR3: CASSQTIILGGGLLETQYF. Written as DNA, the CDR3 is TGTGCCAGCAGCCAAACAATTATATTAGGCGGGGGACTGTTGGAGACCCAGTACTTC.

The chain recombines TRBV28 with TRBJ2-1; a possible D gene is TRBD2 (6 bases). This CDR3 comprises 14 residues. Germline V CDR1 and CDR2: MDHEN, SYDVKM. V was shortened by 5 bases and J by 1 base, with 9 bases between the two germline ends. CDR3 region: CASSGTPSYNEQFF. CDR3 in DNA: TGTGCCAGCAGTGGGACTCCTTCCTACAATGAGCAGTTCTTC.

The chain couples TRBV11-2 to TRBJ2-3; 10 nucleotides agree with TRBD2. The V gene's germline CDR1 is SGHAT and CDR2 FQNNGV. This CDR3 is 14 amino acids long. The junction had 5 bases not matched to a gene; V was cut back by 3 bases and J by 8 bases. Here the CDR3 DNA reads TGTGCCAGCAGCTTGCGTCTAGCGGGGGTTACGCAGTATTTT. This translates into CASSLRLAGVTQYF.

The chain joins TRBV5-1 to TRBJ1-1; D is possibly TRBD1 (6 bases). This CDR3 is 13 amino acids long. V dropped 9 bases and J dropped 7 bases, with 19 bases sitting between them. CDR1 and CDR2 (germline): SGHRS, YFSETQ. CDR3 in DNA: TGCGCCACTACTGGACGAGAAGGGGGTGAAGCTTTCTTT. Protein sequence: CATTGREGGEAFF.

CDR3 nucleotides: TGTGCCAGCAGCCCCGAGTTGGATACGCAGTATTTT. This translates into CASSPELDTQYF. The chain carries TRBV28 and TRBJ2-3, with unresolved D. Per germline, CDR1 MDHEN and CDR2 SYDVKM. This CDR3 region has 12 residues. V was cut by 6 bases and J by 6 bases, with 10 bases left in between.

The V and J genes are TRBV10-3 and TRBJ1-1; 10 bases are a match to TRBD1. The V gene's germline CDR1 is ENHRY and CDR2 SYGVKD. V lost 0 bases, J lost 7 bases, and 2 bases stayed unmatched. The CDR3 runs to 14 residues. CDR3 amino acids: CAISESRTGGEAFF. The CDR3 coding sequence is TGTGCCATCAGTGAGTCCCGGACAGGGGGTGAAGCTTTCTTT.

The chain carries TRBV5-1 and TRBJ2-2; 10 positions agree with TRBD1. V lost 4 bases to trimming and J lost 3 bases; unmatched junction nucleotides: 6. This CDR3 spans 16 amino acids. The germline gives CDR1 SGHRS, CDR2 YFSETQ. The CDR3 is CASSPSTGGYTGELFF. CDR3 DNA sequence: TGCGCCAGCAGCCCCTCGACAGGGGGCTACACCGGGGAGCTGTTTTTT.

The V and J genes are TRBV24-1 and TRBJ1-3, with D possibly being TRBD1 (5 bases). The CDR3 has 15 residues. Germline V gene lookup returns CDR1 KGHDR and CDR2 SFDVKD. The V gene lost 1 base and the J gene lost 0 bases, with 6 bases spanning the gap. CDR3 amino acids: CATSDLGDSGNTIYF. CDR3 sequence (DNA): TGTGCCACCAGTGATTTAGGGGACTCTGGAAACACCATATATTTT.

The chain combines TRBV5-8 with TRBJ1-5; D ambiguous. Trimming left V 0 bases short and J 5 bases short, with 9 bases between. The CDR3 length is 14 residues. Germline V gene data show CDR1 as SGHTS and CDR2 as YDEGEE. DNA of the CDR3: TGTGCCAGCAGCTTGGGGACTCATGATCAGCCCCAGCATTTT. Its translation is CASSLGTHDQPQHF.

J is TRBJ1-1 and V is TRBV30; D not resolved. The CDR3 loop spans 14 amino acids. The V gene lost 4 bases and the J gene lost 1 base, with 13 bases spanning the gap. Germline V CDR1 and CDR2: GTSNPN, SVGIG (reference sequence). The CDR3 coding sequence is TGTGCCTGGAAAGCGGGCGCGGGGAACACTGAAGCTTTCTTT. Its protein is CAWKAGAGNTEAFF.

The chain links TRBV19 to TRBJ2-1, with 7 bases aligning to TRBD2. CDR1 and CDR2 from the germline V gene are LNHDA and SQIVND (reference sequence). Trimming at V came to 10 bases and at J to 7 bases, leaving 10 bases not matched to a gene. The CDR3 spans 13 residues. The CDR3: CATNRGLMNEQFF. For the CDR3, the DNA is TGTGCCACCAACCGGGGACTAATGAATGAGCAGTTCTTC. Full variable domain (missing parts from reference TRBV19 and TRBJ2-1): DGGITQSPKYLFRKEGQNVTLSCEQNLNHDAMYWYRQDPGQGLRLIYYSQIVNDFQKGDIAEGYSVSREKKESFPLTVTSAQKNPTAFYLCATNRGLMNEQFFGPGTRLTVL.